This record covers a single T cell receptor beta chain. This CDR3 is built from 14 residues. V lost 4 bases and J 2 bases, leaving 10 bases between the germline ends. CDR1 and CDR2 (germline): SGHRS, YFSETQ. This table comes from immunoSEQ multiplex PCR, and its TCRdb copy is limited to in-frame clones, with some not included. The data show about 150,000 clones, approximately 94% seen once. These data originate in a study of control samples from healthy donors and cancer patients. The specimen sequenced was blood. This TCR was sampled from a man aged 40-55 years in good health. This chain joins TRBV5-1 and TRBJ1-5, with D maybe TRBD1 (6 bases). The CDR3 nucleotides are TGCGCCAGCAGCGAAGAGGGGGGCAATCAGCCCCAGCATTTT. This sequence encodes CASSEEGGNQPQHF.